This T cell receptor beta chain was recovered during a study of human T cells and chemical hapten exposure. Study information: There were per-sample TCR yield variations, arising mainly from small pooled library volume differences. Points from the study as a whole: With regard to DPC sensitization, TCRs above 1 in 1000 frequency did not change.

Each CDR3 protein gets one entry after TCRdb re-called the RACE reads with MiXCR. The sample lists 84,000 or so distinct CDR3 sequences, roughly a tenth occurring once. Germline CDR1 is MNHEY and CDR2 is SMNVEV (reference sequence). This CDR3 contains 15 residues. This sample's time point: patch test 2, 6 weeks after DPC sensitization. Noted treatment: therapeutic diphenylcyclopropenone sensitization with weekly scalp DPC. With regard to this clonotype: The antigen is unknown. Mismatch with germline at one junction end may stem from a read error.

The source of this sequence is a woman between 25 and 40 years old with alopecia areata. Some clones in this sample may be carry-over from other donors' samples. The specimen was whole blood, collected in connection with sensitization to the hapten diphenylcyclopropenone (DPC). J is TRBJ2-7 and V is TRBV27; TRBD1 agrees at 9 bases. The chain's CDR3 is CTSSNTGGGSYEQYF. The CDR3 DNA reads TGTACCAGCAGTAATACAGGGGGCGGTTCCTACGAGCAGTACTTC.